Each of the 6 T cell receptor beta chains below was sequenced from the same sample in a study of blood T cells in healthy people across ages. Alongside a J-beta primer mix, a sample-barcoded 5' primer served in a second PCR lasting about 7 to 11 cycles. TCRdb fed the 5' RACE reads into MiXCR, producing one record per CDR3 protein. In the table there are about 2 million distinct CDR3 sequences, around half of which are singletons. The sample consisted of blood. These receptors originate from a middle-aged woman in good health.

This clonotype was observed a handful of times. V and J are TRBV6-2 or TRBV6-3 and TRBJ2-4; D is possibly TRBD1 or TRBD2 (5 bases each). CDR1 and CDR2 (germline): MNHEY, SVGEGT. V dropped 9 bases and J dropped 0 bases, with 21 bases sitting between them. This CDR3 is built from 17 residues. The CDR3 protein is CASGDGRSGVAKNIQYF. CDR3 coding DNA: TGTGCCAGTGGGGACGGACGATCTGGGGTAGCCAAAAACATTCAGTACTTC.

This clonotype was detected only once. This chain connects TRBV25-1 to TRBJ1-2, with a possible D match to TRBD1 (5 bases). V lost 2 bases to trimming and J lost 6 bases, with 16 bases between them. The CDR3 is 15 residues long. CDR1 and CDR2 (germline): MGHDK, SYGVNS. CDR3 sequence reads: CASSEGPRGPDGYTF. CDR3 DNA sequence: TGTGCCAGCAGTGAAGGCCCAAGGGGCCCCGATGGCTACACCTTC.

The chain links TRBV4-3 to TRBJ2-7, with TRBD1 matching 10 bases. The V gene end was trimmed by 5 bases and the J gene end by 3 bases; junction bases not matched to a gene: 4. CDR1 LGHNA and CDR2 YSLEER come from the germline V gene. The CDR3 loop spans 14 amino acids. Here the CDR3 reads CASSNRTGGYEQYF. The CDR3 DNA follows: TGCGCCAGCAGCAACCGGACAGGGGGCTACGAGCAGTACTTC.

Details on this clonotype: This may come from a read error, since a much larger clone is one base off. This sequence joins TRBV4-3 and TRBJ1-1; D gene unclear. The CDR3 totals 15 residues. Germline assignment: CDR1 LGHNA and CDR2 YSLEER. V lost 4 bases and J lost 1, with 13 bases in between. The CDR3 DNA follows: TGCGCCAGCAGCCCCCGCCGGACGGCGAACACTGAAGCTTTCTTT. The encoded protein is CASSPRRTANTEAFF.

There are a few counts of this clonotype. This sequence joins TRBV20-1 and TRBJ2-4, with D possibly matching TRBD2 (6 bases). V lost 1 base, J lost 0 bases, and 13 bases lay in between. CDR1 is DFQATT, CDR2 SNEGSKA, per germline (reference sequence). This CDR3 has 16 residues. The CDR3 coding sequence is TGCAGTGCTAGAGGCCCCATGCGGGGAGCCAAAAACATTCAGTACTTC. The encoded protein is CSARGPMRGAKNIQYF.

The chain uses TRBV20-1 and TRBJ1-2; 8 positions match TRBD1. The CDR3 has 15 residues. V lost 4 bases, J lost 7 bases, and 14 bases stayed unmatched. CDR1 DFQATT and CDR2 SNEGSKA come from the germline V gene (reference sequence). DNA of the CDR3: TGCAGTGCTACGAGACAGGGGATGGTGGTAGGTGGCTACACCTTC. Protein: CSATRQGMVVGGYTF.